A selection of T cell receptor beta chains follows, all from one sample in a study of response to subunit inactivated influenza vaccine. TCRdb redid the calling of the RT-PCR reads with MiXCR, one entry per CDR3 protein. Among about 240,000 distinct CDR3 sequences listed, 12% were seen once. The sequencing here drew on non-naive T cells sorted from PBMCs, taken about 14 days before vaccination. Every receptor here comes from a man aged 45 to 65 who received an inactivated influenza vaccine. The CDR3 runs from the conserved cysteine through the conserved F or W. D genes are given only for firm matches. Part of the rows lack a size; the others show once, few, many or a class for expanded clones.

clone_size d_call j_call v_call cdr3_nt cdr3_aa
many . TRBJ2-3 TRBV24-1 TGTGCCACCTCCCGATCCGATATTACGCAGTATTTT CATSRSDITQYF
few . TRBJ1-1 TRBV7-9 TGTGCCAGCAGCTCTCCCGGTGCAGCTGGGAAAACTGAAGCTTTCTTT CASSSPGAAGKTEAFF
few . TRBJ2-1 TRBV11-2 TGTGCCAGCAGCTCCCCCCCGGGGGATGAGCAGTTCTTC CASSSPPGDEQFF
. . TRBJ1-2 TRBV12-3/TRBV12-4 TGTGCCAGCAGCCTAACGGGGGACGGCGGCTACACATTC CASSLTGDGGYTF
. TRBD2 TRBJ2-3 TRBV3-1 TGTGCCAGCAGCCAGGGACTAGGGGGTTCAGATACGCAGTATTTT CASSQGLGGSDTQYF
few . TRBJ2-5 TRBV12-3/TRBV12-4 TGTGCCAGCAGTGGATGGACAGAGGAATTACAAGAGACCCAGTACTTC CASSGWTEELQETQYF
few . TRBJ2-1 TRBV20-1 TGCAGTGCCGCAATACTCTACAATGAGCAGTTCTTC CSAAILYNEQFF
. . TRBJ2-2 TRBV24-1 TGTGCCACCAGTGATCTAGGGAAGGGGCTGAACACCGGGGAGCTGTTTTTT CATSDLGKGLNTGELFF
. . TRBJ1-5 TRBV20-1 TGCAGTGCTAGAGTTTGGACAGAGTATAGCAATCAGCCCCAGCATTTT CSARVWTEYSNQPQHF
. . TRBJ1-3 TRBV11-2 TGTGCCAGCAGCTTAGTAGGCAGCGGAAACACCATATATTTT CASSLVGSGNTIYF
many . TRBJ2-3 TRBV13 TGTGCCAGCAGCTTAGAGAGGGGCCGACCTGCAGGTACGCAGTATTTT CASSLERGRPAGTQYF
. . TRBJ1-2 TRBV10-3 TGTGCCATCAGTGAATCCGGCAGGGCCGGTCCTCGCTACACCTTC CAISESGRAGPRYTF
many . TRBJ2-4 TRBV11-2 TGTGCCAGCAGCTTAGATTGGGCAGGGGGGATGTACATTCAGTACTTC CASSLDWAGGMYIQYF
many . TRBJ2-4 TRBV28 TGTGCCAGCAGACCCACGGGTGCCAAAAACATTCAGTACTTC CASRPTGAKNIQYF
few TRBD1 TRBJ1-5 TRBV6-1 TGTGCCAGCAGACCCCCCGGGACAGGGGGCAATCAGCCCCAGCATTTT CASRPPGTGGNQPQHF
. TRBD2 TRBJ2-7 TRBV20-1 TGCAGTGCTACATCATCTAGCGGGATTTACGAGCAGTACTTC CSATSSSGIYEQYF
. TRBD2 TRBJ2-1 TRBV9 TGTGCCAGCCGCGCGGGGCTAGCGGGAGGGGAGCAGTTCTTC CASRAGLAGGEQFF
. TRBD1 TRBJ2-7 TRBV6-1 TGTGCCAGCCGACGGACAGGGGGCTACTGGGAGCAGTACTTC CASRRTGGYWEQYF
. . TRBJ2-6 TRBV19 TGTGCCAGTAGCCTCCTTTTCGTGTCTGGGGCCAACGTCCTGACTTTC CASSLLFVSGANVLTF
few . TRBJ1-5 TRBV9 TGTGCCAGCAGTGAGGGGGTTAGCAATCAGCCCCAGCATTTT CASSEGVSNQPQHF
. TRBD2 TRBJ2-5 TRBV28 TGTGCCAGCAGTCAATCTAGCGGCAGAGAGACCCAGTACTTC CASSQSSGRETQYF
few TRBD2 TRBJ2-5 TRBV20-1 TGCAGTGCTAATCTAGCGGGGGTCGGGGAGACCCAGTACTTC CSANLAGVGETQYF
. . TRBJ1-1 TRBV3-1 TGTGCCAGCAGCCAAGCAGGGCCGAACACTGAAGCTTTCTTT CASSQAGPNTEAFF
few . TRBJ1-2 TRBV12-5 TGTGCTAGTGGTTTGACAGGCCCCTCAGGCCATGGCTACACCTTC CASGLTGPSGHGYTF
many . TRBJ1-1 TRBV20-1 TGCAGTGCTAGAGGCCGCGGGGGCAGACGTATCACTGAAGCTTTCTTT CSARGRGGRRITEAFF
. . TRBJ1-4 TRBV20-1 TGCAGTGCTAGTTCGGGTGCTAATGAAAAACTGTTTTTT CSASSGANEKLFF
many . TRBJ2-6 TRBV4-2 TGTGCCAGCAGCCAAGGGGTTCCTCTAGATCTCCTTGAACCCTCTGGGGCCAACGTCCTGACTTTC CASSQGVPLDLLEPSGANVLTF
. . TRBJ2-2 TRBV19 TGTGCCAGTAGTATAATTGTTCGAGGGGGAACCGGGGAGCTGTTTTTT CASSIIVRGGTGELFF